Each of the 30 T cell receptor beta chains below was sequenced from the same sample in a study of long-term antiretroviral therapy in people with HIV (dated by TCRdb to 2021 to 2024). Sequencing of the TRB variable region was done with the immunoSEQ hsTCRB v3.0 assay at survey level resolution. As stored in TCRdb, this immuneACCESS dataset retains in-frame rearrangements with V and J assigned. A fraction of the clones does not appear; measured against another copy, unresolved V genes explain less than half of the discrepancy, and the remainder lacks a known reason. The sample table shows fewer than 25,000 clones, and about 95% are seen once. The top ten clonotypes cover about 2% of the sample. The starting material was unsorted PBMCs, obtained around 5 years after starting antiretroviral therapy. The origin of the receptors is a woman in her 50s with HIV.

The genes are TRBV5-8 and TRBJ2-1; unclear D gene. CDR3 length: 16 amino acids. The germline V and J ends were trimmed by 4 bases and 0 bases, with 14 bases remaining between them. Germline loops: CDR1 SGHTS, CDR2 YDEGEE. Here the CDR3 reads CASSRPRWSSYNEQFF. CDR3 nucleotide sequence: TGTGCCAGCAGCCGCCCGAGGTGGAGCTCCTACAATGAGCAGTTCTTC.

This chain joins TRBV7-9 and TRBJ2-3; D may match TRBD1 or TRBD2 (5 bases each). The CDR3 has 15 amino acids. V lost 5 bases and J 9 bases, leaving 21 bases between the germline ends. Germline lookup yields CDR1 SEHNR and CDR2 FQNEAQ (reference sequence). Written as DNA, the CDR3 is TGTGCCAGCAGCCCCAGACTGGGTACGGGGCTAACGCAGTATTTT. This codes for CASSPRLGTGLTQYF.

The genes are TRBV5-5 and TRBJ2-1, with D tentatively TRBD1 (6 bases). V lost 5 bases to trimming and J lost 5 bases, with 14 bases between them. This CDR3 is 14 amino acids long. Germline V lookup: CDR1 SGHKS, CDR2 YYEKEE (reference sequence). The CDR3 region has the DNA TGTGCCAGCAGTACGGAGGACAGAAACAATGAGCAGTTCTTC. Translating it yields CASSTEDRNNEQFF.

This chain joins TRBV7-2 and TRBJ2-3; D possibly uses TRBD1 or TRBD2 (5 bases each). The length of the CDR3 is 13 residues. Trimming removed 10 bases at V and 2 bases at J, with 13 bases between. Germline lookup yields CDR1 SGHTA and CDR2 FQGNSA. CDR3 loop: CATSGGITDTQYF. CDR3 bases: TGTGCCACCTCTGGGGGTATCACAGATACGCAGTATTTT.

Written as DNA, the CDR3 is TGTGCCAGCAGTACCGGGACTAGCGGGTCTGGGGCCAACGTCCTGACTTTC. Translating it yields CASSTGTSGSGANVLTF. This chain links TRBV27 with TRBJ2-6, with 12 bases fitting TRBD2. The CDR3 contains 17 residues. Trimming cost V 5 bases and J 1 base; bases outside gene matches: 3. From germline, CDR1 is MNHEY and CDR2 SMNVEV (reference sequence).

This chain uses TRBV18 with TRBJ2-7; TRBD1 might be the D (5 bases). Germline-derived CDR1 and CDR2 are KGHSH and LQKENI. Trimming shortened V by 0 bases and J by 0 bases, and 9 bases separated the two germline ends. The CDR3 consists of 15 residues. CDR3 coding DNA: TGTGCCAGCTCACCACCGGGAACAGGCTCCTACGAGCAGTACTTC. This translates into CASSPPGTGSYEQYF.

This clone was picked up one time. CDR3 region: CASSWTSGSIGTDTQYF. Written as DNA, the CDR3 is TGTGCCAGCAGCTGGACTAGCGGGAGCATCGGCACAGATACGCAGTATTTT. The genes are TRBV7-6 and TRBJ2-3; 13 bases agree with TRBD2. J lost 1 base, V lost 4 bases, and 5 bases had no gene match. Germline V gene data show CDR1 as SGHVS and CDR2 as FNYEAQ. The CDR3 has 17 amino acids.

The chain joins TRBV11-2 to TRBJ2-3, with D perhaps TRBD1 (6 bases). Germline V CDR1 and CDR2: SGHAT, FQNNGV. The CDR3 length is 13 residues. Between the trimmed V and J ends, which lost 5 bases and 6 bases, there was a span of 12 bases. CDR3 sequence (DNA): TGTGCCAGCAGCGGGGGCTGGGTCGATACGCAGTATTTT. It is translated as CASSGGWVDTQYF.

V gene TRBV7-8 combines with J gene TRBJ2-7; weak D call: TRBD1 (7 bases). The V end was cut by 4 bases, the J end by 0 bases, with 16 bases between. Germline V gene lookup returns CDR1 SGHVS and CDR2 FQNEAQ. This CDR3 is built from 16 residues. CDR3 in amino acids: CASSSLEGAVSYEQYF. In nucleotides, the CDR3 is TGTGCCAGCAGCTCTTTGGAGGGGGCGGTCTCCTACGAGCAGTACTTC. The variable domain in full, with the rest retrieved from reference TRBV7-8 and TRBJ2-7, is GAGVSQSPRYKVAKRGQDVALRCDPISGHVSLFWYQQALGQGPEFLTYFQNEAQLDKSGLPSDRFFAERPEGSVSTLKIQRTQQEDSAVYLCASSSLEGAVSYEQYFGPGTRLTVT.

This rearrangement joins TRBV27 to TRBJ2-2; the match to TRBD2 covers 12 bases. The germline V gene encodes CDR1 MNHEY and CDR2 SMNVEV (reference sequence). The CDR3 sequence is 14 residues long. V gave up 6 bases and J gave up 6 bases; unmatched junction bases: 2. The CDR3 protein is CASRLAGGPGELFF. CDR3 sequence (DNA): TGTGCCAGCAGACTAGCGGGAGGTCCCGGGGAGCTGTTTTTT.

This clone was counted between two and nine times. The gene calls are TRBV5-1 and TRBJ2-1, with 14 nucleotides matching TRBD2. Trimming cost V 5 bases and J 4 bases; bases outside gene matches: 11. Germline V gene sequence: CDR1 SGHRS, CDR2 YFSETQ. The CDR3 is 18 residues long. The CDR3 loop is CASRALTSGRDPYNEQFF. DNA of the CDR3: TGCGCCAGCAGGGCCTTGACTAGCGGGAGGGATCCTTACAATGAGCAGTTCTTC. Complete variable domain (other parts from reference TRBV5-1 and TRBJ2-1): KAGVTQTPRYLIKTRGQQVTLSCSPISGHRSVSWYQQTPGQGLQFLFEYFSETQRNKGNFPGRFSGRQFSNSRSEMNVSTLELGDSALYLCASRALTSGRDPYNEQFFGPGTRLTVL.

The chain combines TRBV5-1 with TRBJ1-2, with D possibly matching TRBD1 (5 bases). The CDR3 extends over 13 amino acids. Trimming took off 4 bases at V and 8 bases at J, with 15 bases between the two ends. Germline CDR1 reads SGHRS; CDR2 reads YFSETQ. CDR3 in DNA: TGCGCCAGCAGCGAAAGGGGTGGTGAGGGCTACACCTTC. This gives the protein CASSERGGEGYTF. Together with reference TRBV5-1 and TRBJ1-2, the CDR3 gives the full variable domain: KAGVTQTPRYLIKTRGQQVTLSCSPISGHRSVSWYQQTPGQGLQFLFEYFSETQRNKGNFPGRFSGRQFSNSRSEMNVSTLELGDSALYLCASSERGGEGYTFGSGTRLTVV.

This chain connects TRBV19 to TRBJ2-2; D unresolved. CDR3 size: 12 residues. The V gene lost 8 bases and the J gene lost 1 base, with 5 bases spanning the gap. Germline V gives CDR1 LNHDA, CDR2 SQIVND (reference sequence). CDR3 DNA: TGTGCCAGTGGTTGGAACACCGGGGAGCTGTTTTTT. It codes for CASGWNTGELFF.

CDR3 sequence (DNA): TGCAGTGCTAATCCACAAGAGACCCAGTACTTC. Translation: CSANPQETQYF. The chain combines TRBV20-1 with TRBJ2-5; D is unresolved. V lost 4 bases and J lost 2, with 5 bases in between. Germline V gives CDR1 DFQATT, CDR2 SNEGSKA (reference sequence). CDR3 length equals 11 residues.

This chain connects TRBV19 to TRBJ1-1; no firm D call. This CDR3 has 13 residues. V was clipped by 1 base and J by 0 bases, with 3 bases between them. Germline V lookup: CDR1 LNHDA, CDR2 SQIVND (reference sequence). This CDR3 reads CASSIGVNTEAFF. For the CDR3, the DNA is TGTGCCAGTAGTATAGGGGTGAACACTGAAGCTTTCTTT.

This sequence joins TRBV4-2 and TRBJ2-2, with 11 bases that match TRBD2. CDR3 length: 17 residues. Per the germline V gene, CDR1 is LGHNA and CDR2 is YNFKEQ. J gave up 5 bases and V 1 base, and 6 bases lay outside the gene matches. This CDR3 is CASSQAIAGGGTGELFF. The DNA for the CDR3 is TGTGCCAGCAGCCAAGCCATAGCGGGAGGGGGGACCGGGGAGCTGTTTTTT.

The chain links TRBV7-9 to TRBJ1-3, with no clear D. This CDR3 comprises 16 residues. The V end lost 1 base, the J end lost 2 bases, and 12 bases lay between the germline ends. Germline V gives CDR1 SEHNR, CDR2 FQNEAQ (reference sequence). In DNA, the CDR3 is TGTGCCAGCAGCTTAGAGGCCGGCTTCACTGGAAACACCATATATTTT. Residues: CASSLEAGFTGNTIYF.

Only one count was recorded for this clone. The chain uses TRBV6-5 and TRBJ1-2; possibly TRBD1 for D (5 bases). Per the germline V gene, CDR1 is MNHEY and CDR2 is SVGAGI. Trimming cost V 0 bases and J 3 bases, with 14 bases left between them. CDR3 size: 16 residues. CDR3 loop: CASSYSFAGTHYGYTF. In nucleotides, the CDR3 is TGTGCCAGCAGTTACTCCTTCGCAGGGACCCACTATGGCTACACCTTC.

This chain joins TRBV27 and TRBJ1-1, with D maybe TRBD1 (5 bases). Germline V gene sequence: CDR1 MNHEY, CDR2 SMNVEV (reference sequence). V was pared by 6 bases and J by 0 bases, with 14 bases between. The CDR3 is made up of 15 amino acids. In DNA form, the CDR3 reads TGTGCCAGCAGCATGGCCGGGGGTTTGAACACTGAAGCTTTCTTT. Its protein is CASSMAGGLNTEAFF.

The rearrangement links TRBV6-5 to TRBJ2-1, with D possibly being TRBD1 (6 bases). The CDR3 length is 15 residues. Trimming pared 2 bases from V and 5 bases from J, leaving 13 bases between. CDR1 is MNHEY, CDR2 SVGAGI, per germline. The CDR3 spells CASSYGSGANNEQFF. CDR3 sequence (DNA): TGTGCCAGCAGTTACGGGTCAGGGGCGAACAATGAGCAGTTCTTC.

The rearrangement joins TRBV19 to TRBJ2-1; D call uncertain. The CDR3 sequence is 13 residues long. Germline CDR1 is LNHDA and CDR2 is SQIVND (reference sequence). Trimming took 3 bases from V and 6 from J, leaving 9 bases between them. The CDR3 DNA reads as TGTGCCAGTAGTATTACCCACAGCAATGAGCAGTTCTTC. Translating gives CASSITHSNEQFF.

Here the CDR3 reads CASSHVGQGFYEQYF. CDR3 nucleotide sequence: TGCGCCAGCAGCCACGTGGGGCAGGGCTTTTACGAGCAGTACTTC. This rearrangement joins TRBV4-1 to TRBJ2-7; perhaps TRBD1 as D (5 bases). The germline CDR1 and CDR2 sequences are MGHRA and YSYEKL. CDR3 length: 15 amino acids. With 3 bases removed from V and 4 bases from J, the gap between germline ends came to 16 bases.

A single count supports this clone. This chain connects TRBV11-1 to TRBJ2-3; D is unclear. Per the germline V gene, CDR1 is SGHAT and CDR2 is FQDESV (reference sequence). Trimming removed 2 bases from V and 7 bases from J, with 19 bases in between. This CDR3 comprises 16 residues. The CDR3 protein is CASSLLRTEPLYTQYF. DNA for the CDR3: TGTGCCAGCAGCTTACTTCGGACGGAGCCTCTGTATACGCAGTATTTT.

This sequence joins TRBV5-1 and TRBJ2-5; 10 positions match TRBD2. V lost 4 bases to trimming and J lost 4 bases; unmatched junction nucleotides: 4. In germline, CDR1 is SGHRS, CDR2 YFSETQ. The CDR3 has 14 amino acids. The CDR3: CASSPTSGTETQYF. The CDR3 DNA is TGCGCCAGCAGCCCCACTAGCGGGACAGAGACCCAGTACTTC.

This clone was detected only a few times. The chain is built from TRBV4-3 and TRBJ2-7, with D perhaps TRBD2 (6 bases). Germline CDR1 reads LGHNA; CDR2 reads YSLEER. The CDR3 consists of 16 residues. The germline V and J ends were trimmed by 0 bases and 6 bases, with 18 bases remaining between them. CDR3 in DNA: TGCGCCAGCAGCCAAGATTTTGCGGGACCTGGGGTCGAGCAGTACTTC. Its protein is CASSQDFAGPGVEQYF.

This clone was found once. The chain employs TRBV15 and TRBJ2-2; maybe TRBD2 (5 bases). V was cut by 5 bases and J by 2 bases, with 18 bases left in between. The CDR3 loop spans 17 amino acids. Germline V gene lookup returns CDR1 LNHNV and CDR2 YYDKDF (reference sequence). The CDR3 bases are TGTGCCACCAGCCCCCTCGGGCGTACTAGAAACACCGGGGAGCTGTTTTTT. Its translation is CATSPLGRTRNTGELFF. The entire variable domain, with the rest obtained from reference TRBV15 and TRBJ2-2, is as follows: DAMVIQNPRYQVTQFGKPVTLSCSQTLNHNVMYWYQQKSSQAPKLLFHYYDKDFNNEADTPDNFQSRRPNTSFCFLDIRSPGLGDTAMYLCATSPLGRTRNTGELFFGEGSRLTVL.

This sequence joins TRBV5-5 and TRBJ1-5, with a possible D match to TRBD1 (5 bases). Trimming stripped 4 bases from V and 0 bases from J, with 11 bases between. Germline V gene lookup returns CDR1 SGHKS and CDR2 YYEKEE (reference sequence). The CDR3 spans 15 residues. The CDR3 is CASSLGVNSNQPQHF. In nucleotides, the CDR3 is TGTGCCAGCAGCCTGGGGGTAAATAGCAATCAGCCCCAGCATTTT.

The chain links TRBV7-8 to TRBJ2-7; 10 nucleotides agree with TRBD2. V lost 5 bases, J lost 3 bases, and 7 bases stayed unmatched. CDR3 size: 15 residues. Germline V gives CDR1 SGHVS, CDR2 FQNEAQ. CDR3 sequence: CASSQSGRADYEQYF. CDR3 in DNA: TGTGCCAGCAGCCAAAGCGGGAGGGCCGACTACGAGCAGTACTTC.

This chain connects TRBV5-1 to TRBJ1-2; D uncertain. Trimming left V 0 bases short and J 0 bases short, with 3 bases between. There are 13 residues in the CDR3. Germline V gene data show CDR1 as SGHRS and CDR2 as YFSETQ. The CDR3 coding sequence is TGCGCCAGCAGCTTGGAGCCTAACTATGGCTACACCTTC. Its protein product is CASSLEPNYGYTF.

The rearrangement uses TRBV7-9 and TRBJ1-1; D not resolved. The V end lost 2 bases, the J end lost 1 base, and 5 bases lay between the germline ends. This CDR3 has 13 residues. The germline V gene has CDR1 SEHNR and CDR2 FQNEAQ (reference sequence). CDR3 in amino acids: CASSLIANTEAFF. CDR3 coding DNA: TGTGCCAGCAGCTTAATAGCGAACACTGAAGCTTTCTTT.